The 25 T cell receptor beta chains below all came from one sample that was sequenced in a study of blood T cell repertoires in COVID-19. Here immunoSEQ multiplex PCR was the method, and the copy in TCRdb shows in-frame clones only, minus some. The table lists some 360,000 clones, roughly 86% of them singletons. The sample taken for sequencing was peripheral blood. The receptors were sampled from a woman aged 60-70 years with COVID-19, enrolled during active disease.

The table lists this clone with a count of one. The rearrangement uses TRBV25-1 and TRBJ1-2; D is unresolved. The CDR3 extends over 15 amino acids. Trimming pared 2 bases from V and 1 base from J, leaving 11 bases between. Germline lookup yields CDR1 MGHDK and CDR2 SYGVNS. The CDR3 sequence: CASSENGRFNYGYTF. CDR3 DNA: TGTGCCAGCAGTGAAAATGGTCGGTTTAACTATGGCTACACCTTC.

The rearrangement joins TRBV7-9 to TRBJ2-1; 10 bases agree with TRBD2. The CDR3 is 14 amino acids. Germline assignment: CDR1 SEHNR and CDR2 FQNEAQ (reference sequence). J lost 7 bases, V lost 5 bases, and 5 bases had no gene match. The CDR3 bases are TGTGCCAGCAGCCCACCTAGCGGGGGAAATGAGCAGTTCTTC. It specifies CASSPPSGGNEQFF.

CDR3 amino acids: CASSPWTGAHEQYF. The CDR3 DNA follows: TGCGCCAGCAGCCCCTGGACAGGGGCCCACGAGCAGTACTTC. The J gene is TRBJ2-7, the V gene TRBV10-1; 9 positions agree with TRBD1. Germline CDR1 reads WNHNN; CDR2 reads SYGVQD (reference sequence). J was trimmed by 5 bases and V by 6 bases; bases with no gene match: 8. The CDR3 is 14 amino acids.

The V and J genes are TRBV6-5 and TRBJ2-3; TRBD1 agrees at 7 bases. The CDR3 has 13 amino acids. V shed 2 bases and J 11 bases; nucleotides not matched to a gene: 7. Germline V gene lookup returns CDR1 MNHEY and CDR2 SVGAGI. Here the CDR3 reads CASSYEQGSRQYF. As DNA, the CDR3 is TGTGCCAGCAGTTACGAACAGGGGTCAAGGCAGTATTTT.

This chain's CDR3 is CASSHRDRGGTEAFF. DNA of the CDR3: TGCGCCAGCAGCCACCGGGACAGGGGAGGCACTGAAGCTTTCTTT. This chain connects TRBV4-1 to TRBJ1-1; 10 bases agree with TRBD1. The CDR3 is made up of 15 amino acids. The V gene end was trimmed by 3 bases and the J gene end by 4 bases; junction bases not matched to a gene: 5. The V gene's germline CDR1 is MGHRA and CDR2 YSYEKL.

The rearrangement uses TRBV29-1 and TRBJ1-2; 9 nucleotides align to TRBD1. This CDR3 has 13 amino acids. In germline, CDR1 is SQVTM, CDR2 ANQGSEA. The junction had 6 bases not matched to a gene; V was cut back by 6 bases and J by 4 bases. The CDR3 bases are TGCAGCGTAGATACAGGGGGCGGCTATGGCTACACCTTC. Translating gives CSVDTGGGYGYTF. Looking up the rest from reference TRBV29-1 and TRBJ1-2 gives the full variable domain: SAVISQKPSRDICQRGTSLTIQCQVDSQVTMMFWYRQQPGQSLTLIATANQGSEATYESGFVIDKFPISRPNLTFSTLTVSNMSPEDSSIYLCSVDTGGGYGYTFGSGTRLTVV.

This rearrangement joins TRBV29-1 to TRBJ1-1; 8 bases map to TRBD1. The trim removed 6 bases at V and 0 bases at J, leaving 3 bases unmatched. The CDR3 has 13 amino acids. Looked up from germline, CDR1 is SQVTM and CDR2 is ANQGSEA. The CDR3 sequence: CSVGTGMNTEAFF. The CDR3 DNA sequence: TGCAGCGTGGGGACAGGCATGAACACTGAAGCTTTCTTT.

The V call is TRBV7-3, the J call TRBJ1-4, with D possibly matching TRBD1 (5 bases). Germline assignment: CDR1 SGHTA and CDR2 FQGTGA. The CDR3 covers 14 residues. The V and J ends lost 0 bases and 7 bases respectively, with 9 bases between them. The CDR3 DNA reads TGTGCCAGCAGCTTAACAGGGGTGGGTGAAAAACTGTTTTTT. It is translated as CASSLTGVGEKLFF.

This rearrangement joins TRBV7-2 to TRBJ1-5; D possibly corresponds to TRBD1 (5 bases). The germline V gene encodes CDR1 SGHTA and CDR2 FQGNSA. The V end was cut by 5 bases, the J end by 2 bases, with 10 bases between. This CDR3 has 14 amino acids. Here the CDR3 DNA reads TGTGCCAGCAGCATCCCGGGGGGCAATCAGCCCCAGCATTTT. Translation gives CASSIPGGNQPQHF.

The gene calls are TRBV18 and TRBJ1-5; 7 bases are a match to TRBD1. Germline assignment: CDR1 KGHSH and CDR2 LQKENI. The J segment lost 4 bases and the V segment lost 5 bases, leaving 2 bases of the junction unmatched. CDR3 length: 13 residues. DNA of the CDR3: TGTGCCAGCTCAGAGACAGGGAATCAGCCCCAGCATTTT. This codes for CASSETGNQPQHF.

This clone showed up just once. CDR3 loop: CASSQGVNAAEGPQHF. The DNA for the CDR3 is TGCGCCAGCAGCCAAGGAGTGAATGCAGCCGAGGGGCCCCAGCATTTT. The rearrangement joins TRBV4-1 to TRBJ1-5; D uncertain. The V gene's germline CDR1 is MGHRA and CDR2 YSYEKL. CDR3 size: 16 residues. V was trimmed by 1 base and J by 9 bases, leaving 19 bases between them.

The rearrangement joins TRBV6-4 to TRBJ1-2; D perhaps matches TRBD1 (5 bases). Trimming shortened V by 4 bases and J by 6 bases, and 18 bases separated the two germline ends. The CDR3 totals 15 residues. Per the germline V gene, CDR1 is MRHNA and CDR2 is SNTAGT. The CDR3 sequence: CASSVEDTGVHGYTF. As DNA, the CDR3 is TGTGCCAGCAGTGTTGAGGACACGGGTGTACATGGCTACACCTTC.

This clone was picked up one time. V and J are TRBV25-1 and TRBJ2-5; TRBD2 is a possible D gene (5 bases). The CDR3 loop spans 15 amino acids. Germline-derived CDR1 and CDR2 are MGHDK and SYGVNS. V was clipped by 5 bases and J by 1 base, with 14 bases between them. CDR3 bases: TGTGCCAGCAGTCTCGCCAGCGGCCCCCAAGAGACCCAGTACTTC. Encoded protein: CASSLASGPQETQYF. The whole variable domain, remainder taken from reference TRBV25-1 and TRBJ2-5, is EADIYQTPRYLVIGTGKKITLECSQTMGHDKMYWYQQDPGMELHLIHYSYGVNSTEKGDLSSESTVSRIRTEHFPLTLESARPSHTSQYLCASSLASGPQETQYFGPGTRLLVL.

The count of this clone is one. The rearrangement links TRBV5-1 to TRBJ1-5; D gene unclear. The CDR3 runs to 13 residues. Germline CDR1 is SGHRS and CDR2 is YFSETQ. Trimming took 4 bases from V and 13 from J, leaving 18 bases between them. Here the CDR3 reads CASSTNPNSIQHF. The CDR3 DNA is TGCGCCAGCAGCACTAACCCGAATTCAATACAGCATTTT.

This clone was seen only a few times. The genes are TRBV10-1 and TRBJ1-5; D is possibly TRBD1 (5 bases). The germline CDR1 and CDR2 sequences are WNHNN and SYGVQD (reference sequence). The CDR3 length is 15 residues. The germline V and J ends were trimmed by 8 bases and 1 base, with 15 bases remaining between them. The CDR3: CASSGPGESNQPQHF. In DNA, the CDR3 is TGCGCCAGCTCTGGACCGGGGGAGAGCAATCAGCCCCAGCATTTT.

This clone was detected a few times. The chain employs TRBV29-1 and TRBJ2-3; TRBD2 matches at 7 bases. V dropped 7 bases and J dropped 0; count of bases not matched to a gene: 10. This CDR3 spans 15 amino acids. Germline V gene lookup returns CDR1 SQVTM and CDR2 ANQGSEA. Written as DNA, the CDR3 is TGCAGCGCCCCCGGTCCGGGGGGAAGCACAGATACGCAGTATTTT. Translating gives CSAPGPGGSTDTQYF.

The CDR3 here is CASRRRGAANEKLFF. CDR3 sequence (DNA): TGTGCCAGCAGGAGGCGGGGGGCCGCTAATGAAAAACTGTTTTTT. The chain joins TRBV6-5 to TRBJ1-4, with D possibly TRBD1 on 6 matching bases. The CDR3 extends over 15 amino acids. Per the germline V gene, CDR1 is MNHEY and CDR2 is SVGAGI. The V gene lost 6 bases and the J gene lost 3 bases, with 14 bases spanning the gap.

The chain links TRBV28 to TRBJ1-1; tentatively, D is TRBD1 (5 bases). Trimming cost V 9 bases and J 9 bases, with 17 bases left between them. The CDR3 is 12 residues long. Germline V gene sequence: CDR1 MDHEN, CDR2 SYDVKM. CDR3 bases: TGTGCCAGTTCAAGGAGGGGACCAAAAGCTTTCTTT. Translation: CASSRRGPKAFF.

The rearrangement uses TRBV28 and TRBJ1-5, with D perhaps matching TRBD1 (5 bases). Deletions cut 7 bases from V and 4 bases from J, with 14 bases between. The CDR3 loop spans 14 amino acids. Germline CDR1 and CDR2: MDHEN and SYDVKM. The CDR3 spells CASTTQVGNQPQHF. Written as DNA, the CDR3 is TGTGCCAGCACCACACAGGTAGGAAATCAGCCCCAGCATTTT.

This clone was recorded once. The CDR3 coding sequence is TGTGCCAGTAGTATAGGGGCGGGAAACACCATATATTTT. This encodes CASSIGAGNTIYF. J is TRBJ1-3 and V is TRBV19; D not resolved. From germline, CDR1 is LNHDA and CDR2 SQIVND (reference sequence). The CDR3 totals 13 residues. V lost 1 base and J lost 4, with 5 bases in between.

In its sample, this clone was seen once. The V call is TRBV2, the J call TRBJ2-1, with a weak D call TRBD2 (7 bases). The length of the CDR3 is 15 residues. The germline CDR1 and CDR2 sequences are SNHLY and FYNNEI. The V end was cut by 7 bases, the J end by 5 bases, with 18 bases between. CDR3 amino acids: CASIEGGVRHNEQFF. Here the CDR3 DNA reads TGTGCCAGCATCGAGGGGGGGGTTCGCCACAATGAGCAGTTCTTC.

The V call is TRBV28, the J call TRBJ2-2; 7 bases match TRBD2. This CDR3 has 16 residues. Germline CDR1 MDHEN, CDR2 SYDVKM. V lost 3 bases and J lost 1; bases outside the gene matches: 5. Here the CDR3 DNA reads TGTGCCAGCAGTTTGGGTGGCGGGGGGAACACCGGGGAGCTGTTTTTT. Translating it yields CASSLGGGGNTGELFF.

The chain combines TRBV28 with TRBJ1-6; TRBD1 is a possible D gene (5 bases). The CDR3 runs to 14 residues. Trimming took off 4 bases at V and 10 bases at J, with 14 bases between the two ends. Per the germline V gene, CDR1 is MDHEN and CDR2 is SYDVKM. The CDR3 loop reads CASSSRRGGSPLHF. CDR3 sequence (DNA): TGTGCCAGCAGTTCGAGGAGGGGAGGCTCACCCCTCCACTTT.

DNA for the CDR3: TGTGCCAGCAGCCGAACCGCCGGTTCACCCCTCCACTTT. Translating gives CASSRTAGSPLHF. The V gene is TRBV14, the J gene TRBJ1-6; D remains ambiguous. CDR1 is SGHDN, CDR2 FVKESK, per germline. The CDR3 loop spans 13 amino acids. V was pared by 4 bases and J by 9 bases, with 10 bases between.

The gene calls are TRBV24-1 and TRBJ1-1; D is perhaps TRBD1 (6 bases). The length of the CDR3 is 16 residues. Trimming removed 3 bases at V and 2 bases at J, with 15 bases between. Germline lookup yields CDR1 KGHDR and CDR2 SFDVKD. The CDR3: CATSDLKQGFNTEAFF. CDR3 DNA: TGTGCCACCAGTGATCTCAAGCAGGGGTTCAACACTGAAGCTTTCTTT.